This is a list of T cell receptor beta chains from one sample in a study of blood T cell repertoires in COVID-19. Clones were read by immunoSEQ multiplex PCR, and TCRdb kept only the in-frame ones, dropping some. This table has a few hundred thousand clones, about 87% appearing once. Material for sequencing was peripheral blood. The origin of the receptors is a young man with COVID-19, enrolled during active disease. CDR3s include the opening cysteine and the closing phenylalanine or tryptophan. Fields, in order: clone size, V gene, D gene, J gene, CDR3 DNA, CDR3 protein. A D gene is named only where the DNA matches it firmly. Clone sizes are given selectively: once, few, many, or a class where the clone is expanded.

abundance: NA
v_gene: TRBV2
d_gene: NA
j_gene: TRBJ2-2
CDR3nt: TGTGCCAGCAGTGAGGAGGGAGGGGGGAACACCGGGGAGCTGTTTTTT
CDR3aa: CASSEEGGGNTGELFF

abundance: NA
v_gene: TRBV5-6
d_gene: NA
j_gene: TRBJ2-7
CDR3nt: TGTGCCAGCGGGCGTTTGGGGGGTTCGGCTTCCTACGAGCAGTACTTC
CDR3aa: CASGRLGGSASYEQYF

abundance: NA
v_gene: TRBV11-2
d_gene: TRBD2
j_gene: TRBJ2-5
CDR3nt: TGTGCCAGCAGCGGGGGACTAGCGGGGATACAAGAGACCCAGTACTTC
CDR3aa: CASSGGLAGIQETQYF

abundance: NA
v_gene: TRBV3-1/TRBV3-2
d_gene: NA
j_gene: TRBJ2-7
CDR3nt: TGTGCCAGCAGCTCCTCGGCGGGGGCTTCTATTAACGAGCAGTACTTC
CDR3aa: CASSSSAGASINEQYF

abundance: NA
v_gene: TRBV7-3
d_gene: TRBD2
j_gene: TRBJ2-1
CDR3nt: TGTGCCAGCAGCTTAGCGGGAGAAAATGAGCAGTTCTTC
CDR3aa: CASSLAGENEQFF

abundance: NA
v_gene: TRBV29-1
d_gene: NA
j_gene: TRBJ2-3
CDR3nt: TGCAGCGTTGACAGGGGCGGAACAGATACGCAGTATTTT
CDR3aa: CSVDRGGTDTQYF

abundance: once
v_gene: TRBV28
d_gene: TRBD1
j_gene: TRBJ2-7
CDR3nt: TGTGCCAGCAGGACAGGGTACGAGCAGTACTTC
CDR3aa: CASRTGYEQYF

abundance: NA
v_gene: TRBV4-2
d_gene: NA
j_gene: TRBJ1-2
CDR3nt: TGTGCCAGCAGCCAAGTAATATTGTCTGGCTACACCTTC
CDR3aa: CASSQVILSGYTF

abundance: NA
v_gene: TRBV2
d_gene: TRBD2
j_gene: TRBJ2-1
CDR3nt: TGTGCCAGCATCCTCCTTACTAGCGGGATGTCGTCGAGCTCCTACAATGAGCAGTTCTTC
CDR3aa: CASILLTSGMSSSSYNEQFF

abundance: NA
v_gene: TRBV24-1
d_gene: TRBD1
j_gene: TRBJ2-3
CDR3nt: TGTGCCACCAGTGATCCGTGGGACAGGGCTAGCACAGATACGCAGTATTTT
CDR3aa: CATSDPWDRASTDTQYF

abundance: NA
v_gene: TRBV19
d_gene: TRBD1
j_gene: TRBJ1-3
CDR3nt: TGTGCCAGCACAGACAGGGGACTTGGAAACACCATATATTTT
CDR3aa: CASTDRGLGNTIYF

abundance: NA
v_gene: TRBV2
d_gene: NA
j_gene: TRBJ1-2
CDR3nt: TGTGCCAGCGGGCTAGGGAGAGAGGCTGGCTACACCTTC
CDR3aa: CASGLGREAGYTF

abundance: NA
v_gene: TRBV4-1
d_gene: TRBD1
j_gene: TRBJ1-1
CDR3nt: TGCGCCAGCAGCCAAGGACAGGGACTCAACACTGAAGCTTTCTTT
CDR3aa: CASSQGQGLNTEAFF

abundance: NA
v_gene: TRBV5-1
d_gene: NA
j_gene: TRBJ2-3
CDR3nt: TGCGCCAGCAGCTTGAAGGGGGGCACAGATACGCAGTATTTT
CDR3aa: CASSLKGGTDTQYF

abundance: NA
v_gene: TRBV5-6
d_gene: NA
j_gene: TRBJ2-5
CDR3nt: TGTGCCAGCAGTACCGGACTCCAAGAGACCCAGTACTTC
CDR3aa: CASSTGLQETQYF

abundance: NA
v_gene: TRBV12-5
d_gene: NA
j_gene: TRBJ2-2
CDR3nt: TGTGCTAGTGGCCGAGCAGGGTTGGCCGGGGAGCTGTTTTTT
CDR3aa: CASGRAGLAGELFF

abundance: NA
v_gene: TRBV5-4
d_gene: TRBD1
j_gene: TRBJ2-7
CDR3nt: TGTGCCAGCAGCACTGCGGGACAGGGGATGCAGGAGCAGTACTTC
CDR3aa: CASSTAGQGMQEQYF

abundance: NA
v_gene: TRBV4-2
d_gene: TRBD2
j_gene: TRBJ2-1
CDR3nt: TGTGCCAGCAGCCAAGAGGAGGGACTAGCGAAAAATGAGCAGTTCTTC
CDR3aa: CASSQEEGLAKNEQFF

abundance: few
v_gene: TRBV12-3/TRBV12-4
d_gene: NA
j_gene: TRBJ2-5
CDR3nt: TGTGCCAGCAGTTTTGGCGAGACCCAGTACTTC
CDR3aa: CASSFGETQYF

abundance: NA
v_gene: TRBV19
d_gene: NA
j_gene: TRBJ1-1
CDR3nt: TGTGCCAGTAGTATCTGGCCACAGAACACTGAAGCTTTCTTT
CDR3aa: CASSIWPQNTEAFF

abundance: NA
v_gene: TRBV6-5
d_gene: TRBD2
j_gene: TRBJ2-1
CDR3nt: TGTGCCAGCAGGAGGAGCGGGAGGGATGAGCAGTTCTTC
CDR3aa: CASRRSGRDEQFF

abundance: NA
v_gene: TRBV5-1
d_gene: TRBD1
j_gene: TRBJ1-6
CDR3nt: TGCGCCAGCAGCTTGGAATTGGGACAGGGGGCAACTTCACCCCTCCACTTT
CDR3aa: CASSLELGQGATSPLHF

abundance: NA
v_gene: TRBV7-9
d_gene: TRBD2
j_gene: TRBJ2-2
CDR3nt: TGTGCCAGCAGCCCCAGACTAGCGGGTTTCACCGGGGAGCTGTTTTTT
CDR3aa: CASSPRLAGFTGELFF

abundance: NA
v_gene: TRBV7-6
d_gene: NA
j_gene: TRBJ1-1
CDR3nt: TGTGCCAGCAGCCCTGGGGGGGCCGGCACTGAAGCTTTCTTT
CDR3aa: CASSPGGAGTEAFF

abundance: NA
v_gene: TRBV5-1
d_gene: TRBD1
j_gene: TRBJ2-7
CDR3nt: TGCGCCAGCAGCTCGGGACAGTCAGCTTTCTCCTACGAGCAGTACTTC
CDR3aa: CASSSGQSAFSYEQYF

abundance: NA
v_gene: TRBV4-1
d_gene: TRBD1
j_gene: TRBJ2-7
CDR3nt: TGCGCCAGCAGCCAAGGGCGGCCGGGACAGGGGGCCTACGAGCAGTACTTC
CDR3aa: CASSQGRPGQGAYEQYF

abundance: few
v_gene: TRBV2
d_gene: TRBD1
j_gene: TRBJ1-2
CDR3nt: TGTGCCAGCAGTGAAGCGGGGACAGATGGCTACACCTTC
CDR3aa: CASSEAGTDGYTF

abundance: few
v_gene: TRBV6-1
d_gene: TRBD2
j_gene: TRBJ2-3
CDR3nt: TGTGCCAGCAGTGAAGCGCTAGCGGGGGCAGATACGCAGTATTTT
CDR3aa: CASSEALAGADTQYF

abundance: NA
v_gene: TRBV21-1
d_gene: NA
j_gene: TRBJ2-2
CDR3nt: TGTGCCAGCAGCCTAAACTGGACAGGGCCGAACACCGGGGAGCTGTTTTTT
CDR3aa: CASSLNWTGPNTGELFF

abundance: NA
v_gene: TRBV2
d_gene: TRBD1
j_gene: TRBJ2-6
CDR3nt: TGTGCCAGCAGTGAGTTGGGGACAGGAAGCTCTGGGGCCAACGTCCTGACTTTC
CDR3aa: CASSELGTGSSGANVLTF

abundance: NA
v_gene: TRBV6-2/TRBV6-3
d_gene: NA
j_gene: TRBJ2-7
CDR3nt: TGTGCCAGCAGTTACGCTTTGGGGGGTGGTCGCTACGAGCAGTACTTC
CDR3aa: CASSYALGGGRYEQYF

abundance: NA
v_gene: TRBV6-5
d_gene: TRBD1
j_gene: TRBJ1-1
CDR3nt: TGTGCCAGCAGGAGACAGGGTAACACTGAAGCTTTCTTT
CDR3aa: CASRRQGNTEAFF

abundance: NA
v_gene: TRBV5-6
d_gene: TRBD1
j_gene: TRBJ1-4
CDR3nt: TGTGCCAGCAGCGCCTGGACAGGGATGCGGGAAAAACTGTTTTTT
CDR3aa: CASSAWTGMREKLFF

abundance: NA
v_gene: TRBV6-5
d_gene: NA
j_gene: TRBJ2-2
CDR3nt: TGTGCCAGCAGTTACTCGAGGGCCACCGGGGAGCTGTTTTTT
CDR3aa: CASSYSRATGELFF

abundance: NA
v_gene: TRBV6-1
d_gene: TRBD1
j_gene: TRBJ1-5
CDR3nt: TGTGCCAGCAGTGAATCAGGAGGGAACAGGGGAAACCAGCCCCAGCATTTT
CDR3aa: CASSESGGNRGNQPQHF

abundance: few
v_gene: TRBV19
d_gene: TRBD1
j_gene: TRBJ2-2
CDR3nt: TGTGCCAGTAGTACGGGACAGGTTGTCGCCGGGGAGCTGTTTTTT
CDR3aa: CASSTGQVVAGELFF

abundance: NA
v_gene: TRBV20-1
d_gene: NA
j_gene: TRBJ2-5
CDR3nt: TGCAGTGCACTCTCTGGAGAGACCCAGTACTTC
CDR3aa: CSALSGETQYF

abundance: NA
v_gene: TRBV27
d_gene: TRBD1
j_gene: TRBJ1-2
CDR3nt: TGTGCCAGCAGTCACAGGGGACCTAACTATGGCTACACCTTC
CDR3aa: CASSHRGPNYGYTF

abundance: NA
v_gene: TRBV7-9
d_gene: NA
j_gene: TRBJ2-4
CDR3nt: TGTGCCAGCAGCCCCGCGAAGACAGGAGTCGGCATTCAGTACTTC
CDR3aa: CASSPAKTGVGIQYF

abundance: NA
v_gene: TRBV6-5
d_gene: NA
j_gene: TRBJ1-6
CDR3nt: TGTGCCAGCCTACCCCCGGGGGGAAATTCACCCCTCCACTTT
CDR3aa: CASLPPGGNSPLHF

abundance: NA
v_gene: TRBV4-1
d_gene: TRBD2
j_gene: TRBJ2-1
CDR3nt: TGCGCCAGCAGCTACCGGCAAACTAGCGGGAGTGGGGGTGAGCAGTTCTTC
CDR3aa: CASSYRQTSGSGGEQFF

abundance: NA
v_gene: TRBV7-8
d_gene: NA
j_gene: TRBJ1-5
CDR3nt: TGTGCCAGCAGTCCCCGGCGCGGTTCCAGCAATCAGCCCCAGCATTTT
CDR3aa: CASSPRRGSSNQPQHF

abundance: NA
v_gene: TRBV14
d_gene: TRBD2
j_gene: TRBJ2-2
CDR3nt: TGTGCCAGCAGCCGACCTAGCGGACGGGACACCGGGGAGCTGTTTTTT
CDR3aa: CASSRPSGRDTGELFF

abundance: NA
v_gene: TRBV3-1/TRBV3-2
d_gene: TRBD2
j_gene: TRBJ2-7
CDR3nt: TGTGCCAGCAGTCGACGGCGGGAGGGCCTTATCGAGCAGTACTTC
CDR3aa: CASSRRREGLIEQYF

abundance: NA
v_gene: TRBV2
d_gene: NA
j_gene: TRBJ2-3
CDR3nt: TGTGCCAGCAGAGCGGACGGAACAGATACGCAGTATTTT
CDR3aa: CASRADGTDTQYF

abundance: NA
v_gene: TRBV7-3
d_gene: NA
j_gene: TRBJ2-1
CDR3nt: TGTGCCAGCAGCCGAGGGGCGGGAAGCAATGAGCAGTTCTTC
CDR3aa: CASSRGAGSNEQFF

abundance: NA
v_gene: TRBV5-1
d_gene: NA
j_gene: TRBJ2-5
CDR3nt: TGCGCCAGCAGCTCAAGGGCAGGGGAAGAGACCCAGTACTTC
CDR3aa: CASSSRAGEETQYF

abundance: NA
v_gene: TRBV15
d_gene: NA
j_gene: TRBJ1-5
CDR3nt: TGTGCCACCAGCAGAGGGCGGGATCAGCCCCAGCATTTT
CDR3aa: CATSRGRDQPQHF

abundance: NA
v_gene: TRBV24-1
d_gene: TRBD2
j_gene: TRBJ2-3
CDR3nt: TGTGCCACCAGTGATGGGGACTACCCAGATACGCAGTATTTT
CDR3aa: CATSDGDYPDTQYF

abundance: NA
v_gene: TRBV4-1
d_gene: TRBD2
j_gene: TRBJ2-1
CDR3nt: TGCGCCAGCAGCCCCGGACTAGTAGGAGGGAATGAGCAGTTCTTC
CDR3aa: CASSPGLVGGNEQFF

abundance: NA
v_gene: TRBV6-6
d_gene: NA
j_gene: TRBJ1-2
CDR3nt: TGTGCCAGCAGTTACTTATTGCGAGTCGACTATGGCTACACCTTC
CDR3aa: CASSYLLRVDYGYTF

abundance: NA
v_gene: TRBV5-1
d_gene: NA
j_gene: TRBJ1-1
CDR3nt: TGCGCCAGCAGCTTGCGCAGTCCGGTCGGCGAGGGCACTGAAGCTTTCTTT
CDR3aa: CASSLRSPVGEGTEAFF

abundance: NA
v_gene: TRBV4-1
d_gene: TRBD2
j_gene: TRBJ2-3
CDR3nt: TGCGCCAGCAGCCAAGACGGGACTAGCGGAACCCTGAGCACAGATACGCAGTATTTT
CDR3aa: CASSQDGTSGTLSTDTQYF

abundance: NA
v_gene: TRBV7-9
d_gene: TRBD1
j_gene: TRBJ1-1
CDR3nt: TGTGCCAGCAGCTTTTTTCTTACAGGGGGCGCAGATGAAGCTTTCTTT
CDR3aa: CASSFFLTGGADEAFF

abundance: NA
v_gene: TRBV18
d_gene: NA
j_gene: TRBJ2-3
CDR3nt: TGTGCCAGCTCATCAAGTTCGGACTCCACGAAGTATTTT
CDR3aa: CASSSSSDSTKYF

abundance: NA
v_gene: TRBV7-9
d_gene: NA
j_gene: TRBJ2-1
CDR3nt: TGTGCCAGCAGCAAAACCTCCAGTACCAATGAGCAGTTCTTC
CDR3aa: CASSKTSSTNEQFF

abundance: NA
v_gene: TRBV6-6
d_gene: NA
j_gene: TRBJ1-1
CDR3nt: TGTGCCAGCAGTTACTCAACAGGATCCTCTTTCTTT
CDR3aa: CASSYSTGSSFF

abundance: NA
v_gene: TRBV19
d_gene: NA
j_gene: TRBJ2-1
CDR3nt: TGTGCCAGTAGCCCTAGAACAGGGACGGGAAATGAGCAGTTCTTC
CDR3aa: CASSPRTGTGNEQFF

abundance: NA
v_gene: TRBV29-1
d_gene: NA
j_gene: TRBJ1-1
CDR3nt: TGCAGCGTTGAAAGGAGGCAGATGAACACTGAAGCTTTCTTT
CDR3aa: CSVERRQMNTEAFF

abundance: NA
v_gene: TRBV6-1
d_gene: NA
j_gene: TRBJ2-7
CDR3nt: TGTGCCAGCAGTGAATTAGCAGACTACCGACCTTCCTACGAGCAGTACTTC
CDR3aa: CASSELADYRPSYEQYF